A selection of T cell receptor beta chains follows, all from one sample in a study of T-cell memory formation after mild COVID-19. One entry per CDR3 protein, called by TCRdb with MiXCR from the 5' RACE reads. Here the sample spans some 64,000 distinct CDR3 sequences, 9.3% being singletons. Sequences were obtained from PBMCs or a T cell subset sorted from them (not recorded which). The receptor set was obtained from a man aged 18 to 35 who had mild COVID-19 (a few samples of this study predate the infection). Cell type and time point are not known. CDR3s include the opening cysteine and the closing phenylalanine or tryptophan. D genes are given only for firm matches. A row's size may be missing; if present it is once, few, many or a size class.

J gene: TRBJ1-3; clone size: few; V gene: TRBV5-1; D gene: NA; CDR3 protein: CASSRTDGNTIYF; CDR3 DNA: TGCGCCAGCAGCAGGACAGATGGGAACACCATATATTTT
J gene: TRBJ1-5; clone size: NA; V gene: TRBV12-3/TRBV12-4; D gene: NA; CDR3 protein: CASTTDVGTSGQPQHF; CDR3 DNA: TGTGCCAGCACCACCGACGTAGGAACCTCAGGACAGCCCCAGCATTTT
J gene: TRBJ1-4; clone size: NA; V gene: TRBV5-1; D gene: TRBD1; CDR3 protein: CASSLGTGDKKLFF; CDR3 DNA: TGCGCCAGCAGCCTCGGGACAGGGGACAAAAAACTGTTTTTT
J gene: TRBJ2-1; clone size: few; V gene: TRBV7-6; D gene: TRBD2; CDR3 protein: CASSSTLLAGGLNEQFF; CDR3 DNA: TGTGCCAGCAGCTCAACTTTACTAGCGGGGGGTCTGAATGAGCAGTTCTTC
J gene: TRBJ2-5; clone size: few; V gene: TRBV9; D gene: NA; CDR3 protein: CASSPTQGQRETQYF; CDR3 DNA: TGTGCCAGCAGCCCCACCCAGGGACAACGGGAGACCCAGTACTTC
J gene: TRBJ2-3; clone size: few; V gene: TRBV3-1; D gene: NA; CDR3 protein: CASTSPGDTQYF; CDR3 DNA: TGTGCCAGCACCTCCCCGGGGGATACGCAGTATTTT
J gene: TRBJ2-5; clone size: few; V gene: TRBV30; D gene: NA; CDR3 protein: CAWSEGAQTGETQYF; CDR3 DNA: TGTGCCTGGAGTGAGGGAGCACAAACGGGGGAGACCCAGTACTTC
J gene: TRBJ2-5; clone size: few; V gene: TRBV28; D gene: TRBD1; CDR3 protein: CASSLGGQGAKTQYF; CDR3 DNA: TGTGCCAGCAGTTTAGGGGGACAGGGGGCAAAGACCCAGTACTTC
J gene: TRBJ2-1; clone size: few; V gene: TRBV6-6; D gene: NA; CDR3 protein: CASVPLTPPYNEQFF; CDR3 DNA: TGTGCCAGCGTGCCCCTCACTCCCCCATACAATGAGCAGTTCTTC
J gene: TRBJ2-4; clone size: many; V gene: TRBV10-3; D gene: NA; CDR3 protein: CASTSGNKNIQYF; CDR3 DNA: TGTGCCTCAACCTCGGGGAACAAAAACATTCAGTACTTC
J gene: TRBJ1-1; clone size: NA; V gene: TRBV20-1; D gene: NA; CDR3 protein: CSARDAEAFF; CDR3 DNA: TGCAGTGCTAGAGACGCTGAAGCTTTCTTT
J gene: TRBJ1-1; clone size: NA; V gene: TRBV5-1; D gene: NA; CDR3 protein: CASSLGHSNTEAFF; CDR3 DNA: TGCGCCAGCAGCTTGGGACACTCCAACACTGAAGCTTTCTTT
J gene: TRBJ1-5; clone size: few; V gene: TRBV5-1; D gene: NA; CDR3 protein: CASSPGGLNQPQHF; CDR3 DNA: TGCGCCAGCAGCCCTGGTGGGTTAAATCAGCCCCAGCATTTT
J gene: TRBJ2-2; clone size: few; V gene: TRBV24-1; D gene: TRBD2; CDR3 protein: CATSDRGAGGSTGELFF; CDR3 DNA: TGTGCCACCAGTGATCGAGGCGCCGGGGGGAGCACCGGGGAGCTGTTTTTT
J gene: TRBJ2-5; clone size: many; V gene: TRBV7-3; D gene: TRBD1; CDR3 protein: CASSLGGQSQETQYF; CDR3 DNA: TGTGCCAGCAGCTTAGGGGGACAGTCCCAAGAGACCCAGTACTTC
J gene: TRBJ2-3; clone size: many; V gene: TRBV7-2; D gene: NA; CDR3 protein: CASSVPGERDTQYF; CDR3 DNA: TGTGCCAGCAGCGTACCAGGGGAACGAGATACGCAGTATTTT
J gene: TRBJ1-1; clone size: many; V gene: TRBV7-8; D gene: NA; CDR3 protein: CASSLTGVNTEAFF; CDR3 DNA: TGTGCCAGCAGCTTGACAGGCGTTAACACTGAAGCTTTCTTT
J gene: TRBJ1-4; clone size: NA; V gene: TRBV7-9; D gene: NA; CDR3 protein: CASSLGAAENEKLFF; CDR3 DNA: TGTGCCAGCAGCTTAGGGGCAGCAGAAAATGAAAAACTGTTTTTT
J gene: TRBJ2-3; clone size: many; V gene: TRBV5-6; D gene: NA; CDR3 protein: CASSLSRTDTQYF; CDR3 DNA: TGTGCCAGCAGCTTGTCACGCACAGATACGCAGTATTTT
J gene: TRBJ1-2; clone size: few; V gene: TRBV12-3/TRBV12-4; D gene: NA; CDR3 protein: CASSRRGVINYGYTF; CDR3 DNA: TGTGCCAGCAGTCGAAGGGGGGTGATCAACTATGGCTACACCTTC
J gene: TRBJ2-1; clone size: many; V gene: TRBV7-9; D gene: NA; CDR3 protein: CASTYGRGLPDEQFF; CDR3 DNA: TGTGCCAGCACCTATGGGAGAGGACTGCCCGATGAGCAGTTCTTC
J gene: TRBJ2-1; clone size: few; V gene: TRBV7-2; D gene: NA; CDR3 protein: CASSLLGLTTYNEQFF; CDR3 DNA: TGTGCCAGCAGCTTATTGGGCCTAACGACTTACAATGAGCAGTTCTTC
J gene: TRBJ2-1; clone size: many; V gene: TRBV12-3/TRBV12-4; D gene: NA; CDR3 protein: CASSIQGPYNEQFF; CDR3 DNA: TGTGCCAGCAGTATACAGGGTCCCTACAATGAGCAGTTCTTC
J gene: TRBJ2-7; clone size: many; V gene: TRBV15; D gene: NA; CDR3 protein: CATRPGLLGQEQYF; CDR3 DNA: TGTGCCACCAGGCCGGGCCTACTAGGACAAGAGCAGTACTTC
J gene: TRBJ2-1; clone size: NA; V gene: TRBV9; D gene: NA; CDR3 protein: CASSVRDYNEQFF; CDR3 DNA: TGTGCCAGCAGCGTACGTGACTACAATGAGCAGTTCTTC
J gene: TRBJ2-1; clone size: many; V gene: TRBV12-3/TRBV12-4; D gene: TRBD2; CDR3 protein: CASSFFAGAYNEQFF; CDR3 DNA: TGTGCCAGCAGTTTTTTTGCGGGGGCCTACAATGAGCAGTTCTTC
J gene: TRBJ1-4; clone size: NA; V gene: TRBV12-3/TRBV12-4; D gene: NA; CDR3 protein: CASSSQGAEKLFF; CDR3 DNA: TGTGCCAGCAGTAGTCAGGGTGCGGAAAAACTGTTTTTT
J gene: TRBJ2-7; clone size: NA; V gene: TRBV9; D gene: TRBD1; CDR3 protein: CASSLRDSSYEQYF; CDR3 DNA: TGTGCCAGCAGCCTTCGGGACAGTTCCTACGAGCAGTACTTC
J gene: TRBJ2-2; clone size: NA; V gene: TRBV7-2; D gene: NA; CDR3 protein: CASGTGNTGELFF; CDR3 DNA: TGTGCCAGCGGAACAGGGAACACCGGGGAGCTGTTTTTT
J gene: TRBJ2-2; clone size: few; V gene: TRBV5-1; D gene: TRBD1; CDR3 protein: CASSLGKDRASTGELFF; CDR3 DNA: TGCGCCAGCAGCTTGGGGAAGGACAGGGCTTCGACCGGGGAGCTGTTTTTT
J gene: TRBJ1-1; clone size: many; V gene: TRBV24-1; D gene: NA; CDR3 protein: CATSQGTEAFF; CDR3 DNA: TGTGCCACCAGTCAGGGGACTGAAGCTTTCTTT
J gene: TRBJ1-2; clone size: NA; V gene: TRBV4-2; D gene: NA; CDR3 protein: CASSQDLAGSYGYTF; CDR3 DNA: TGTGCCAGCAGCCAAGATCTTGCGGGGAGCTATGGCTACACCTTC
J gene: TRBJ1-1; clone size: few; V gene: TRBV5-5; D gene: NA; CDR3 protein: CASSFASGDTEAFF; CDR3 DNA: TGTGCCAGCAGCTTCGCCAGCGGGGACACTGAAGCTTTCTTT
J gene: TRBJ2-7; clone size: few; V gene: TRBV20-1; D gene: NA; CDR3 protein: CSARDPGHEQYF; CDR3 DNA: TGCAGTGCTAGAGATCCGGGTCACGAGCAGTACTTC
J gene: TRBJ2-3; clone size: few; V gene: TRBV27; D gene: TRBD2; CDR3 protein: CASSPIWTSGADTQYF; CDR3 DNA: TGTGCCAGCAGCCCTATCTGGACTAGCGGGGCAGATACGCAGTATTTT
J gene: TRBJ1-3; clone size: NA; V gene: TRBV5-1; D gene: NA; CDR3 protein: CASSLDGGSGNTIYF; CDR3 DNA: TGCGCCAGCAGCTTGGACGGAGGGTCTGGAAACACCATATATTTT